Described below is a single T cell receptor (beta chain) sequence and its context. Antigen: not known. The sample belongs to a study of cytomegalovirus exposure and HLA in healthy donors. The CDR3 contains 15 residues. V shed 4 bases and J 5 bases; nucleotides not matched to a gene: 8. Germline V gives CDR1 SGDLS, CDR2 YYNGEE. Study-wide points: The productive fraction for most TCR beta V segments was about 90% or about 30% in an earlier analysis.

This PCR relied on a set of 60 Vbeta primers and 13 Jbeta primers. Using immunoSEQ multiplex PCR, the repertoire was profiled, and TCRdb retains in-frame clones only, with some absent. The sample has 130,000 or so clones; about 9.4% are singletons. The rearrangement uses TRBV9 and TRBJ2-1; 8 nucleotides match TRBD2. Sequenced input: PBMCs. The sequence came from a woman aged 35 to 49 in good health and CMV-seropositive. The chain's CDR3 is CASSIGGAGNNEQFF. The DNA of the CDR3 is TGTGCCAGCAGCATCGGGGGGGCGGGGAACAATGAGCAGTTCTTC.